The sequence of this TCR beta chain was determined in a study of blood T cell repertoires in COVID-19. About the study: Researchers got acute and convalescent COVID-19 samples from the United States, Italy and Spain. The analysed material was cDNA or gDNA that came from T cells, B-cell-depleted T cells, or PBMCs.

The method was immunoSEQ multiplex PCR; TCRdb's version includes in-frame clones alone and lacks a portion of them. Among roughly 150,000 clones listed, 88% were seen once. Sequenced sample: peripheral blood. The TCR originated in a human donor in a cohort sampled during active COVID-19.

The CDR3 bases are TGCGCCAGCAGCCAAGTCTCCGGCGGTGAAAATGAAAAACTGTTTTTT. Encoded protein: CASSQVSGGENEKLFF. The chain links TRBV4-1 to TRBJ1-4; D is undetermined. V lost 1 base to trimming and J lost 5 bases, with 14 bases between them. This CDR3 is 16 amino acids long. Germline CDR1 and CDR2: MGHRA and YSYEKL.